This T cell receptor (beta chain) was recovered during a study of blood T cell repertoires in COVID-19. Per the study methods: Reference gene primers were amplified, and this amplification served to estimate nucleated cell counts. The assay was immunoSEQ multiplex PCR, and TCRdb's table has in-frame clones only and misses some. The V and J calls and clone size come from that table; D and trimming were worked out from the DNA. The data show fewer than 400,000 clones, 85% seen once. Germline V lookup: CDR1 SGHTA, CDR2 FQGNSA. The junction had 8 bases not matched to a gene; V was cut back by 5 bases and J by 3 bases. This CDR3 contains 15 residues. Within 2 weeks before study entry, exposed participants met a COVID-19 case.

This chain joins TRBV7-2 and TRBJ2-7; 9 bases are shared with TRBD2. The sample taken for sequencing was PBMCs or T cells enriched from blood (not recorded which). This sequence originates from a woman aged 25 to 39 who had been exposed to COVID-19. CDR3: CASSPRLAESYEQYF. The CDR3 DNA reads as TGTGCCAGCAGCCCGAGACTAGCGGAAAGCTACGAGCAGTACTTC.